A single count supports the clone carrying this T cell receptor beta chain. This sample was included in a study of blood T cell repertoires in COVID-19. Whole-study context: Samples taken during acute and convalescent COVID-19 were collected in the United States, Italy and Spain. T cells, B-cell-depleted T cells, or PBMCs supplied cDNA or gDNA.

Participant ages covered roughly 18 to 89 years across 25 or so US areas. Germline V gives CDR1 SGHNT, CDR2 YENEEA. V gave up 0 bases and J gave up 0 bases, with 11 bases separating them. The CDR3 consists of 16 residues. TCRdb keeps only in-frame clones here, not all; method: immunoSEQ multiplex PCR. The sample yields roughly 200,000 clones, 65% to 90% seen once. The clonotype comes from a man aged 35 to 55 who had recovered from COVID-19. The chain has TRBV11-3 and TRBJ1-1; D unresolved. Sequenced: PBMCs or T cells enriched from blood (not recorded which). The CDR3 reads CASSLDLGGMNTEAFF. CDR3 bases: TGTGCCAGCAGCTTAGATTTGGGAGGAATGAACACTGAAGCTTTCTTT.